The 14 T cell receptor beta chains below were found in one sample sequenced in a study of CXCR3-negative and CXCR3-positive naive CD8 T cells. General study results and limits: When CXCR3-positive naive cells were set against CXCR3-negative naive cells, the former had more hydrophobic TRB CDR3s.

Via 5' RACE with UMI labels, TRB cDNA libraries were prepared. From its re-call of the 5' RACE reads, TCRdb lists each CDR3 protein once, without DNA. The sample has 75,000 to 100,000 distinct CDR3 sequences. No cognate antigen is known for these TCRs. The source material was naive CXCR3+ CD8+ T cells from blood. Subset noted: CD45RO-CCR7+CD27+CD95- naive CD8+ T cells expressing CXCR3 (TNR3+). These TCRs come from a human donor in good health. Some clones in this sample may be carry-over from other donors' samples.

V gene TRBV29-1 combines with J gene TRBJ2-1. CDR3 size: 14 residues. Germline V lookup: CDR1 SQVTM, CDR2 ANQGSEA. The CDR3 loop is CSVELGSSYNEQFF.

The chain has TRBV28 and TRBJ1-5; absent DNA, TCRdb's TRBD1 call cannot be checked. The CDR3 covers 17 residues. The germline gives CDR1 MDHEN, CDR2 SYDVKM. CDR3 in amino acids: CASNGPKLGWSNQPQHF.

CDR3 region: CASSGTDSPYEQYF. The V and J genes are TRBV5-1 and TRBJ2-7; TCRdb indicates TRBD1, and absent DNA this call remains unverified. CDR3 length equals 14 residues. From germline, CDR1 is SGHRS and CDR2 YFSETQ.

The chain combines TRBV9 with TRBJ2-7. CDR1 and CDR2 (germline): SGDLS, YYNGEE. This CDR3 is built from 12 residues. The CDR3 reads CASSGTEYEQYF.

The V call is TRBV12-3 or TRBV12-4, the J call TRBJ2-5; TCRdb's assignment of TRBD2 cannot be checked, as there is no DNA. The CDR3 extends over 13 amino acids. CDR3 loop: CASSLGTSGTQYF.

The chain is built from TRBV6-5 and TRBJ1-1. CDR3 length: 16 amino acids. CDR1 is MNHEY and CDR2 is SVGAGI in the germline V gene. The CDR3 here is CASSYSFGDSNTEAFF.

V gene TRBV12-3 or TRBV12-4 combines with J gene TRBJ2-5; TCRdb's D call, TRBD1, is unchecked because there is no DNA. The CDR3 sequence is 13 residues long. The CDR3 sequence: CASRDRGQETQYF.

The chain couples TRBV28 to TRBJ2-7; TCRdb's D call, TRBD2, is unchecked because there is no DNA. The CDR3 consists of 14 residues. Germline CDR1 MDHEN, CDR2 SYDVKM. CDR3 region: CASTEPAIAYEQYF.

This chain links TRBV29-1 with TRBJ2-7; there is no DNA to check the TCRdb D call of TRBD2. Germline CDR1 reads SQVTM; CDR2 reads ANQGSEA. The CDR3 sequence is 12 residues long. The CDR3 sequence: CSAETSEYEQYF.

V is TRBV6-5 and J is TRBJ2-1; TCRdb outputs TRBD1, but without DNA this stays unchecked. Per germline, CDR1 MNHEY and CDR2 SVGAGI. This CDR3 contains 12 residues. The CDR3 loop is CASSYSGGEQFF.

This chain joins TRBV7-6 and TRBJ2-2; absent DNA, TCRdb's TRBD2 call cannot be checked. Germline CDR1 is SGHVS and CDR2 is FNYEAQ. The CDR3 covers 18 residues. The CDR3 loop reads CASSLAPTSGSYTGELFF.

The chain couples TRBV5-1 to TRBJ2-7; the D call of TRBD2 rests on TCRdb alone, since no DNA is present to check it. Per the germline V gene, CDR1 is SGHRS and CDR2 is YFSETQ. CDR3 length: 17 residues. CDR3 region: CASSLWPRERGSYEQYF.

V and J are TRBV5-6 and TRBJ2-4; TCRdb selects TRBD1, and the lack of DNA leaves this call unchecked. CDR3 length: 16 amino acids. Germline assignment: CDR1 SGHDT and CDR2 YYEEEE. The CDR3: CASTNTGQIAKNIQYF.

The V gene is TRBV7-9, the J gene TRBJ2-1. CDR1 SEHNR and CDR2 FQNEAQ come from the germline V gene (reference sequence). The CDR3 runs to 14 residues. CDR3 sequence reads: CASSAIRSYNEQFF.